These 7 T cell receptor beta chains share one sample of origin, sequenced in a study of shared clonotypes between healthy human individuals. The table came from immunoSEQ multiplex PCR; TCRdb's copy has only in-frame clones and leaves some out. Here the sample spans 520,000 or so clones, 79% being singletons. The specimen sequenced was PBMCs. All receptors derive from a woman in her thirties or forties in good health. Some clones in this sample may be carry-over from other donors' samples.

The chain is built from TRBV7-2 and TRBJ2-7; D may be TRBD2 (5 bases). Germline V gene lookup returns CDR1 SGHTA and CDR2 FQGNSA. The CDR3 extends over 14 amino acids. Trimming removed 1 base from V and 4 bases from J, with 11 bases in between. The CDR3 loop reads CASSLDYRLYEQYF. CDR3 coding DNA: TGTGCCAGCAGCTTAGATTACAGACTATACGAGCAGTACTTC.

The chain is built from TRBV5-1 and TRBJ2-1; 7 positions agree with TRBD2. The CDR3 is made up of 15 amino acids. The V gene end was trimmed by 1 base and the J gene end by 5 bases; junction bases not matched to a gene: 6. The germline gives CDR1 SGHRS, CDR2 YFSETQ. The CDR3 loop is CASSLTGGSNNEQFF. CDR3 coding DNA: TGCGCCAGCAGCTTGACGGGAGGATCGAACAATGAGCAGTTCTTC.

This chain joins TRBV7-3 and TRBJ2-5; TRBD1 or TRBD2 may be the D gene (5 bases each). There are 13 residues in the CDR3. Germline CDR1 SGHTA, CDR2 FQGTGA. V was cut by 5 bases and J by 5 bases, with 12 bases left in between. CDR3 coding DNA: TGTGCCAGCAGCCCCGGGGCACGGGAGACCCAGTACTTC. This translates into CASSPGARETQYF.

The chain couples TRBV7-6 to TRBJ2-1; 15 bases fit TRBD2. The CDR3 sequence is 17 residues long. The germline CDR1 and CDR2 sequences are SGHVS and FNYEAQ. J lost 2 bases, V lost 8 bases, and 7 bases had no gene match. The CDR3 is CASAGLAGGGTYNEQFF. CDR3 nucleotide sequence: TGTGCCAGCGCGGGACTAGCGGGAGGTGGGACCTACAATGAGCAGTTCTTC.

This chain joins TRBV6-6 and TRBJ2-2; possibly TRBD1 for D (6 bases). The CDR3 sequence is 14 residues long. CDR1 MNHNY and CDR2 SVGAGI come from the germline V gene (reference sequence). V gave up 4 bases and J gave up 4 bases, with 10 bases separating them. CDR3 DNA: TGTGCCAGCAGTTTGTCAGGGGCCACCGGGGAGCTGTTTTTT. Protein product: CASSLSGATGELFF.

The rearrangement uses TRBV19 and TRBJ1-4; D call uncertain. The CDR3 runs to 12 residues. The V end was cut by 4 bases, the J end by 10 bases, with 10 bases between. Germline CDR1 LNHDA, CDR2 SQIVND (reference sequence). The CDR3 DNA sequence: TGTGCCAGTAGTACCGGGCTCGGAAAACTGTTTTTT. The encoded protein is CASSTGLGKLFF. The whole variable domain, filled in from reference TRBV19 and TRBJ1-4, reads DGGITQSPKYLFRKEGQNVTLSCEQNLNHDAMYWYRQDPGQGLRLIYYSQIVNDFQKGDIAEGYSVSREKKESFPLTVTSAQKNPTAFYLCASSTGLGKLFFGSGTQLSVL.

This CDR3 reads CASSRIRANTEAFF. CDR3 sequence (DNA): TGCGCCAGCAGCCGGATTAGGGCGAACACTGAAGCTTTCTTT. The genes are TRBV4-1 and TRBJ1-1; no definite D call. The ends were cut back, 4 bases at V and 1 base at J, with 10 bases in the middle. The germline gives CDR1 MGHRA, CDR2 YSYEKL. This CDR3 has 14 amino acids.